This T cell receptor beta chain derives from a study of CD8+CD57+ T cells in acquired aplastic anemia. The template for TCR beta VDJ and CDR3 sequence profiling was genomic DNA. MiXCR was run by TCRdb on the reads, yielding one entry per CDR3 protein. The repertoire holds approximately 130,000 distinct CDR3 sequences, with approximately 40% as singletons. The V gene lost 4 bases and the J gene lost 1 base, with 10 bases spanning the gap. The germline gives CDR1 SQVTM, CDR2 ANQGSEA. The CDR3 spans 13 residues. All patients picked for sequencing had shown, by flow cytometry, an expansion of CD8+CD57+ cells.

This receptor was taken from a human donor with aplastic anemia. This chain joins TRBV29-1 and TRBJ1-1, with D possibly being TRBD1 (6 bases). The sequencing input was sorted CD4+, CD8+, or CD8+CD57+ T cells (not recorded which) from PBMCs. The CDR3 region is CSVGGGRNTEAFF. Here the CDR3 DNA reads TGCAGCGTTGGAGGGGGGAGGAACACTGAAGCTTTCTTT.